This T cell receptor (beta chain) was identified during a study of cytomegalovirus exposure and HLA in healthy donors. The study ran its PCR with 60 Vbeta and 13 Jbeta primers. TCRdb's copy holds only in-frame clones and misses some; the assay was immunoSEQ multiplex PCR. The sample records 150,000 to 200,000 clones, about two thirds being singletons. The count of this clone is one. V was trimmed by 10 bases and J by 9 bases, leaving 10 bases between them. The CDR3 covers 10 residues. Germline assignment: CDR1 SNHLY and CDR2 FYNNEI. J is TRBJ1-5 and V is TRBV2; TRBD1 is a possible D gene (6 bases). The sequence was obtained from a woman aged 18-29 years in good health and CMV-seropositive. The sample taken for sequencing was PBMCs. CDR3 coding DNA: TGTGCCACAGGGGAGCCGCCCCAGCATTTT. It yields the protein CATGEPPQHF.